This T cell receptor beta chain was identified in a study of cytomegalovirus exposure and HLA in healthy donors. Primers: 60 Vbeta forward and 13 Jbeta reverse. TCRdb's table, derived via immunoSEQ multiplex PCR, lists solely in-frame clones and lacks some. The sample lists about 200,000 clones, about four fifths occurring once. Notes on the study in general: Per a prior analysis, the majority of TCR beta V segments were productive roughly 87% or roughly 30% of the time. Evidence from a later analysis indicated that most CMV-associated TCR beta chains looked HLA-restricted.

Comment on this clone: What it recognizes is unknown.

Looked up from germline, CDR1 is MNHEY and CDR2 is SVGAGI. The CDR3 totals 15 residues. Unmatched junction bases numbered 13, after V lost 6 bases and J lost 6 bases. The rearrangement links TRBV6-5 to TRBJ1-2, with TRBD1 matching 7 bases. The receptor was derived from a woman aged 18 to 35 in good health and CMV-seronegative. The sequenced sample was PBMCs. The CDR3, as DNA: TGTGCCAGCAGATCCCAGGACAGGCCAAGAGATGGCTACACCTTC. It yields the protein CASRSQDRPRDGYTF.